This TCR beta chain emerged from a study of spatial heterogeneity in lung cancer. Study in general: When available, follow-up PBMC samples taken a median of roughly two years after resection were sequenced. The study observed each unique TCR and UMI combination more than ten times on average in raw reads. Study-level points and caveats: Among blood samples, ubiquitous expanded tumor TCRs appeared more at resection than at follow-up.

This clonotype was found many times. Its antigen is as yet unknown. Single TCR cDNA molecules each had their own unique molecular identifier. TCRdb re-analysed the 5' RACE reads in MiXCR, keeping a single row per CDR3 protein. Altogether about 120,000 distinct CDR3 sequences are present, 12% being singletons, with the ten largest covering 16%. The time point denotes: blood at routine non-recurrence follow-up after resection. Researchers sequenced whole RNA taken from tumor, nontumor lung or frozen PBMC without sorting. CDR1 ENHRY and CDR2 SYGVKD come from the germline V gene. This CDR3 is built from 12 residues. Trimming shortened V by 9 bases and J by 7 bases, and 15 bases separated the two germline ends.

The starting material was PBMCs, obtained at follow-up. The chain uses TRBV10-3 and TRBJ1-2; possible D gene TRBD1, 5 bases. The clonotype comes from a male donor with early-stage non-small cell lung cancer. The CDR3 DNA reads as TGTGCCATTCAAGGGGAACTGCGTGGCTACACCTTC. It specifies CAIQGELRGYTF.